This passage covers 32 T cell receptor beta chains from one sample sequenced in a study of EBV T-cell therapy then PD-1 blockade in nasopharyngeal carcinoma. What these receptors recognize is not known. Specified treatment: AdE1-LMPpoly-expanded autologous EBV-specific T-cell therapy followed by anti-PD-1 nivolumab. Measured with immunoSEQ multiplex PCR; TCRdb has only the in-frame clones, and not every one. This table holds about 19,000 clones, roughly 83% found once. The sample in question was CD8+ T cells from blood, obtained at roughly day 34 from a patient whose treatment included autologous EBV-specific T cells and nivolumab. The source is a man aged 35 to 55 with nasopharyngeal carcinoma.

The rearrangement uses TRBV9 and TRBJ1-4; D gene unclear. The V and J ends lost 4 bases and 0 bases respectively, with 4 bases between them. Germline loops: CDR1 SGDLS, CDR2 YYNGEE. CDR3 size: 13 residues. The CDR3 DNA reads as TGTGCCAGCAGCCCAGCAACTAATGAAAAACTGTTTTTT. Translated: CASSPATNEKLFF.

V and J are TRBV9 and TRBJ2-3; a weak D match, TRBD2 (7 bases). V was clipped by 0 bases and J by 5 bases, with 19 bases between them. CDR1 SGDLS and CDR2 YYNGEE come from the germline V gene. The CDR3 has 17 amino acids. For the CDR3, the DNA is TGTGCCAGCAGCGTAGAGCTCCGGGGGGCCGGGGGAGATACGCAGTATTTT. It is translated as CASSVELRGAGGDTQYF.

The chain couples TRBV5-6 to TRBJ2-7, with D perhaps TRBD1 (5 bases). Germline V gene sequence: CDR1 SGHDT, CDR2 YYEEEE. V gave up 4 bases and J gave up 4 bases, with 9 bases separating them. This CDR3 contains 12 residues. CDR3 nucleotide sequence: TGTGCCAGCAGCCTGCAGGGTTACGAGCAGTACTTC. Translating it yields CASSLQGYEQYF.

This rearrangement joins TRBV7-8 to TRBJ2-6, with D perhaps matching TRBD2 (6 bases). The CDR3 has 17 residues. Germline CDR1 SGHVS, CDR2 FQNEAQ. Trimming stripped 6 bases from V and 2 bases from J, with 17 bases between. DNA for the CDR3: TGTGCCAGCAGTGCCTGGAGGGTGTCTACTGGGGCCAACGTCCTGACTTTC. This codes for CASSAWRVSTGANVLTF.

Relative to its sample, this clone is medium-sized. The chain joins TRBV4-3 to TRBJ2-3; 9 nucleotides line up with TRBD2. Losses at the gene ends were 2 bases for V and 3 bases for J; bases not matched to a gene: 3. The CDR3 has 15 amino acids. CDR1 is LGHNA and CDR2 is YSLEER in the germline V gene. DNA of the CDR3: TGCGCCAGCAGCCAAAGGCTAGCGGGGACAGATACGCAGTATTTT. This sequence encodes CASSQRLAGTDTQYF.

Within the sample, this clone is medium-sized (0.01 to 0.1%). The chain links TRBV5-1 to TRBJ1-1, with 8 positions matching TRBD1. This CDR3 contains 13 residues. Trimming cost V 0 bases and J 9 bases; bases outside gene matches: 4. Looked up from germline, CDR1 is SGHRS and CDR2 is YFSETQ. The CDR3 here is CASSLEGDRKAFF. DNA of the CDR3: TGCGCCAGCAGCTTGGAGGGGGACAGGAAAGCTTTCTTT. The whole variable domain, filled in from reference TRBV5-1 and TRBJ1-1, reads KAGVTQTPRYLIKTRGQQVTLSCSPISGHRSVSWYQQTPGQGLQFLFEYFSETQRNKGNFPGRFSGRQFSNSRSEMNVSTLELGDSALYLCASSLEGDRKAFFGQGTRLTVV.

V and J are TRBV14 and TRBJ1-1; a weak D match, TRBD1 (5 bases). Trimming pared 0 bases from V and 3 bases from J, leaving 8 bases between. Per the germline V gene, CDR1 is SGHDN and CDR2 is FVKESK. This CDR3 comprises 14 residues. The CDR3 DNA follows: TGTGCCAGCAGCCAAGATCCGGGGGACACTGAAGCTTTCTTT. Its protein product is CASSQDPGDTEAFF. Variable domain in full (rest from reference TRBV14 and TRBJ1-1): EAGVTQFPSHSVIEKGQTVTLRCDPISGHDNLYWYRRVMGKEIKFLLHFVKESKQDESGMPNNRFLAERTGGTYSTLKVQPAELEDSGVYFCASSQDPGDTEAFFGQGTRLTVV.

V is TRBV12-3 or TRBV12-4 and J is TRBJ2-7; no clear D gene. The CDR3 sequence is 12 residues long. Trimming removed 2 bases at V and 4 bases at J, with 6 bases between. The CDR3 region is CASSLLLYEQYF. In DNA, the CDR3 is TGTGCCAGCAGTTTACTTCTTTACGAGCAGTACTTC.

The J gene is TRBJ2-2, the V gene TRBV2; D unclear. Germline CDR1 and CDR2: SNHLY and FYNNEI. CDR3 size: 13 residues. Trimming took 7 bases from V and 4 from J, leaving 10 bases between them. The CDR3 protein is CASTTSGTGELFF. CDR3 sequence (DNA): TGTGCCAGCACTACCTCGGGCACCGGGGAGCTGTTTTTT.

The chain recombines TRBV6-5 with TRBJ1-4; no clear D gene. Trimming took 7 bases from V and 8 from J, leaving 17 bases between them. Germline loops: CDR1 MNHEY, CDR2 SVGAGI. The CDR3 extends over 14 amino acids. This CDR3 reads CASKARGQAEKLFF. In nucleotides, the CDR3 is TGTGCCAGCAAGGCCAGAGGGCAGGCCGAAAAACTGTTTTTT.

The chain has TRBV19 and TRBJ1-5; D is ambiguous. The germline gives CDR1 LNHDA, CDR2 SQIVND (reference sequence). This CDR3 is built from 12 residues. V was shortened by 4 bases and J by 7 bases, with 8 bases between the two germline ends. CDR3 protein: CASSRGGQPQHF. CDR3 DNA sequence: TGTGCCAGTAGTAGGGGTGGGCAGCCCCAGCATTTT.

V and J are TRBV6-2 or TRBV6-3 and TRBJ2-1; 9 bases are a match to TRBD1. The CDR3 runs to 15 residues. The J segment lost 9 bases and the V segment lost 3 bases, leaving 9 bases of the junction unmatched. Germline V CDR1 and CDR2: MNHEY, SVGEGT. CDR3 protein: CASSYPGQGRIEQFF. In DNA, the CDR3 is TGTGCCAGCAGTTATCCCGGACAGGGGCGAATTGAGCAGTTCTTC.

The chain recombines TRBV29-1 with TRBJ2-5; D is unresolved. The V gene lost 4 bases and the J gene lost 5 bases, with 14 bases spanning the gap. Germline V CDR1 and CDR2: SQVTM, ANQGSEA. CDR3 length equals 13 residues. The CDR3 sequence is CSVVWTPRETQYF. CDR3 sequence (DNA): TGCAGCGTTGTGTGGACCCCAAGGGAGACCCAGTACTTC. The entire variable domain, with the rest obtained from reference TRBV29-1 and TRBJ2-5, is as follows: SAVISQKPSRDICQRGTSLTIQCQVDSQVTMMFWYRQQPGQSLTLIATANQGSEATYESGFVIDKFPISRPNLTFSTLTVSNMSPEDSSIYLCSVVWTPRETQYFGPGTRLLVL.

The genes are TRBV27 and TRBJ2-5, with D tentatively TRBD2 (5 bases). Trimming stripped 8 bases from V and 4 bases from J, with 14 bases between. This CDR3 has 13 amino acids. CDR1 and CDR2 from the germline V gene are MNHEY and SMNVEV (reference sequence). The CDR3 loop reads CASGPGSGETQYF. The CDR3 bases are TGTGCCAGCGGTCCGGGGAGTGGAGAGACCCAGTACTTC.

J is TRBJ1-2 and V is TRBV27, with D possibly matching TRBD1 (6 bases). Germline assignment: CDR1 MNHEY and CDR2 SMNVEV (reference sequence). CDR3 size: 13 residues. The V end was cut by 5 bases, the J end by 4 bases, with 11 bases between. The DNA of the CDR3 is TGTGCCAGCAGTGGGGGGCAGCGCTATGGCTACACCTTC. This sequence encodes CASSGGQRYGYTF.

The sample holds a few counts of this clone. The rearrangement uses TRBV6-1 and TRBJ2-7, with 8 bases fitting TRBD1. The CDR3 has 16 amino acids. The germline V gene has CDR1 MNHNS and CDR2 SASEGT. With V trimmed by 0 bases and J by 0 bases, 4 bases remained unmatched. The DNA for the CDR3 is TGTGCCAGCAGTGAAGCGCTTGGGACAGGCTCCTACGAGCAGTACTTC. Encoded protein: CASSEALGTGSYEQYF.

This clone has a handful of counts. The J gene is TRBJ1-5, the V gene TRBV2; the D is unclear. CDR1 SNHLY and CDR2 FYNNEI come from the germline V gene. V lost 1 base, J lost 5 bases, and 12 bases lay in between. The CDR3 covers 15 residues. The CDR3 DNA is TGTGCCAGCAGTGAAGACGGCACTCAATATCAGCCCCAGCATTTT. Protein sequence: CASSEDGTQYQPQHF.

The chain couples TRBV5-1 to TRBJ2-1, with 9 bases fitting TRBD1. V gave up 1 base and J gave up 10 bases; unmatched junction bases: 15. The germline V gene encodes CDR1 SGHRS and CDR2 YFSETQ. The CDR3 contains 17 residues. Here the CDR3 reads CASSLLPDRGSGEEQFF. For the CDR3, the DNA is TGCGCCAGCAGCTTGTTACCGGACAGGGGATCAGGGGAGGAGCAGTTCTTC.

CDR3 in amino acids: CASRRPVTGTKETQYF. In nucleotides, the CDR3 is TGTGCCAGCAGGCGCCCGGTGACAGGGACCAAAGAGACCCAGTACTTC. J is TRBJ2-5 and V is TRBV13; TRBD1 matches at 7 bases. From germline, CDR1 is PRHDT and CDR2 FYEKMQ (reference sequence). This CDR3 is built from 16 residues. V lost 6 bases, J lost 3 bases, and 13 bases stayed unmatched.

This chain uses TRBV28 with TRBJ1-4; no definite D call. V was trimmed by 2 bases and J by 4 bases, leaving 11 bases between them. The CDR3 runs to 15 residues. The germline gives CDR1 MDHEN, CDR2 SYDVKM. The CDR3 is CASSLIGGFNEKLFF. The CDR3 DNA follows: TGTGCCAGCAGTTTAATCGGCGGATTTAATGAAAAACTGTTTTTT.

The chain recombines TRBV6-2 or TRBV6-3 with TRBJ2-5; the match to TRBD1 covers 10 bases. Germline-derived CDR1 and CDR2 are MNHEY and SVGEGT. This CDR3 is built from 15 residues. J gave up 5 bases and V 4 bases, and 7 bases lay outside the gene matches. The CDR3 DNA reads TGTGCCAGCAGTTGGGCGACAGGGGGCCTTGAGACCCAGTACTTC. Its protein product is CASSWATGGLETQYF.

CDR3 bases: TGTGCCAGCAGCCCGTTGGACAGGGCAGGCTATGGCTACACCTTC. Encoded protein: CASSPLDRAGYGYTF. The chain employs TRBV7-3 and TRBJ1-2; 8 positions match TRBD1. CDR1 is SGHTA, CDR2 FQGTGA, per germline. This CDR3 spans 15 amino acids. V was pared by 5 bases and J by 4 bases, with 9 bases of the junction left unmatched.

The chain combines TRBV19 with TRBJ2-7; D not certain. V shed 6 bases and J shed 7 bases, with 10 bases lying between them. This CDR3 contains 11 residues. Germline V gives CDR1 LNHDA, CDR2 SQIVND (reference sequence). The CDR3 here is CASSPLLEQYF. The CDR3 nucleotides read TGTGCCAGTAGCCCCCTTCTTGAGCAGTACTTC.

The rearrangement uses TRBV3-1 (or the pseudogene TRBV3-2) and TRBJ2-3; 9 bases fit TRBD2. Trimming removed 4 bases from V and 2 bases from J; junction bases left unmatched: 7. The CDR3 consists of 16 residues. Germline values: CDR1 LGHDT, CDR2 YNNKEL (reference sequence). The CDR3 spells CASSLETSGSTDTQYF. CDR3 DNA: TGTGCCAGCAGCCTCGAGACTAGCGGATCCACAGATACGCAGTATTTT.

This chain links TRBV4-1 with TRBJ1-2; D uncertain. Trimming removed 1 base from V and 6 bases from J, with 15 bases in between. This CDR3 has 15 amino acids. CDR1 is MGHRA, CDR2 YSYEKL, per germline. The CDR3 here is CASSQASLSWNGYTF. Written as DNA, the CDR3 is TGCGCCAGCAGCCAAGCGAGTTTGAGTTGGAATGGCTACACCTTC.

This chain uses TRBV12-3 or TRBV12-4 with TRBJ1-1; D is uncertain. The CDR3 spans 12 residues. Trimming cost V 4 bases and J 10 bases, with 13 bases left between them. CDR3 in amino acids: CASSSNAWGAFF. CDR3 DNA sequence: TGTGCCAGCAGTTCAAATGCTTGGGGAGCTTTCTTT.

Comments on this clone: Germline is not matched at one junction end, which may reflect a read error. This chain connects TRBV4-3 to TRBJ1-4; weak D call: TRBD1 (6 bases). This CDR3 region has 12 residues. Per the germline V gene, CDR1 is LGHNA and CDR2 is YSLEER. CDR3 sequence reads: CASSQDHRDIVF. The CDR3 DNA is TGCGCCAGCAGCCAAGATCATCGGGACATTGTTTTT.

This clone has only one observation. The rearrangement links TRBV4-2 to TRBJ2-2; no clear D gene. The germline V and J ends were trimmed by 2 bases and 1 base, with 8 bases remaining between them. This CDR3 comprises 15 residues. Germline values: CDR1 LGHNA, CDR2 YNFKEQ. The DNA of the CDR3 is TGTGCCAGCAGCCAAAAGGCAGGGAACACCGGGGAGCTGTTTTTT. It translates to CASSQKAGNTGELFF.

The rearrangement links TRBV6-4 to TRBJ2-2, with TRBD2 identical over 7 bases. J was trimmed by 3 bases and V by 2 bases; bases with no gene match: 0. The CDR3 runs to 14 residues. The germline V gene has CDR1 MRHNA and CDR2 SNTAGT. The CDR3 loop is CASSDGGDTGELFF. In DNA, the CDR3 is TGTGCCAGCAGTGACGGGGGGGACACCGGGGAGCTGTTTTTT.

V usage is TRBV10-1 and J usage is TRBJ1-6; D remains ambiguous. Germline CDR1 reads WNHNN; CDR2 reads SYGVQD (reference sequence). This CDR3 contains 16 residues. Deletions cut 1 base from V and 9 bases from J, with 16 bases between. CDR3 amino acids: CASSEWRGPRGSPLHF. The CDR3 DNA follows: TGCGCCAGCAGTGAGTGGCGTGGCCCCAGAGGTTCACCCCTCCACTTT.

There are a few counts of this clone. The J gene is TRBJ1-2, the V gene TRBV9, with 7 bases lining up with TRBD1. Germline V gene data show CDR1 as SGDLS and CDR2 as YYNGEE. The ends lost 0 bases at V and 4 bases at J; junction bases unmatched: 6. The CDR3 length is 15 residues. In nucleotides, the CDR3 is TGTGCCAGCAGCGTAGGAACAGGGGTTATCTATGGCTACACCTTC. Translating gives CASSVGTGVIYGYTF.

J is TRBJ2-1 and V is TRBV6-4, with 9 bases identical to TRBD2. The V segment lost 0 bases and the J segment 6 bases; nucleotides outside the gene matches: 3. Germline loops: CDR1 MRHNA, CDR2 SNTAGT. The CDR3 covers 15 residues. CDR3 nucleotide sequence: TGTGCCAGCAGTGACTCTAGCGGGGGCCCCAATGAGCAGTTCTTC. This codes for CASSDSSGGPNEQFF.